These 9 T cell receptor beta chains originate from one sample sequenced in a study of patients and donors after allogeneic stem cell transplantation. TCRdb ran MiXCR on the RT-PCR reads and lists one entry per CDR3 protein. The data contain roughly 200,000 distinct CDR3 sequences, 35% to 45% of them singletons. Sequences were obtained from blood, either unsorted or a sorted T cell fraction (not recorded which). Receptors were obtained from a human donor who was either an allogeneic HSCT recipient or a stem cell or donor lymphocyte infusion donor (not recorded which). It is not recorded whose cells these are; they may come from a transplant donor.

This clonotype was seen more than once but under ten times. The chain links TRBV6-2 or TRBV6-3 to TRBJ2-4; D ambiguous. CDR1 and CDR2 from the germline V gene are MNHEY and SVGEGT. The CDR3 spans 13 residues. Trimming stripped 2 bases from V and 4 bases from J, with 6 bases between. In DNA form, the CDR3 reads TGTGCCAGCAGTTACAGCGAAAAAAACATTCAGTACTTC. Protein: CASSYSEKNIQYF.

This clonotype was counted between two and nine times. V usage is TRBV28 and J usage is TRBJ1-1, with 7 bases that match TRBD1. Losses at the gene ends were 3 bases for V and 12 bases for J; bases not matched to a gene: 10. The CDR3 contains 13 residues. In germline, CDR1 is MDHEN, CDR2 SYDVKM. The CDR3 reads CASSFREAGGSFF. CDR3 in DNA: TGTGCCAGCAGTTTCAGAGAGGCAGGGGGATCTTTCTTT.

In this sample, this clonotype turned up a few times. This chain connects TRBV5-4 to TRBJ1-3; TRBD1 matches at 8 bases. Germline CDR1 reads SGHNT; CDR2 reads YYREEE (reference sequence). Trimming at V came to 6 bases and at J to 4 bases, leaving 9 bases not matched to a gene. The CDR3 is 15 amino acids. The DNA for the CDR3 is TGTGCCAGCACCCGACAGGGGTCTACAGGAAACACCATATATTTT. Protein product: CASTRQGSTGNTIYF.

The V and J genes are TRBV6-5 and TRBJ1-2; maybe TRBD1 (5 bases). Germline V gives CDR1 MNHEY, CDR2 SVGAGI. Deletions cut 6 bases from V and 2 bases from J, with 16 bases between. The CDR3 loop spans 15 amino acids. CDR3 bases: TGTGCCAGCAGCCCAGGGTCCTTTAGCAACTATGGCTACACCTTC. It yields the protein CASSPGSFSNYGYTF.

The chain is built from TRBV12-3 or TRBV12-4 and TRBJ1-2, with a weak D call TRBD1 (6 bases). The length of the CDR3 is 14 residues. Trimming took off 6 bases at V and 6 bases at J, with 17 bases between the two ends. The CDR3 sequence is CASSDNRVRNGYTF. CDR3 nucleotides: TGTGCCAGCAGCGACAACAGGGTGAGGAATGGCTACACCTTC.

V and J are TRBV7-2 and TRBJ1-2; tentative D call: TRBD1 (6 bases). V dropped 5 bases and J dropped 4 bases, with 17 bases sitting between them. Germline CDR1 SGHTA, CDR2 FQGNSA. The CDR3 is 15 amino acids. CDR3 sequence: CASSVQGNRAYGYTF. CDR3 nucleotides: TGTGCCAGCAGCGTCCAAGGAAACAGGGCCTATGGCTACACCTTC.

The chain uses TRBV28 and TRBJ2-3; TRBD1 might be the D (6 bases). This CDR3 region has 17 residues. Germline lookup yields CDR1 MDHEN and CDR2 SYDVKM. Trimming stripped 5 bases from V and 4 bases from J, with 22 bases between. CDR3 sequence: CASSQYQQGTFPDTQYF. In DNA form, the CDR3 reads TGTGCCAGCAGTCAGTACCAACAGGGAACTTTCCCAGATACGCAGTATTTT. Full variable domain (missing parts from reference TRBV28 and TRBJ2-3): DVKVTQSSRYLVKRTGEKVFLECVQDMDHENMFWYRQDPGLGLRLIYFSYDVKMKEKGDIPEGYSVSREKKERFSLILESASTNQTSMYLCASSQYQQGTFPDTQYFGPGTRLTVL.

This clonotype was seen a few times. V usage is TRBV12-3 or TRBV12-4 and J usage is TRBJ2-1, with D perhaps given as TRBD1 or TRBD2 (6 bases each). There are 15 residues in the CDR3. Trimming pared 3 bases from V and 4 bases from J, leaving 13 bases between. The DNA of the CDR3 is TGTGCCAGCAGTTTGTCGGGGGCGAGGTACAATGAGCAGTTCTTC. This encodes CASSLSGARYNEQFF.

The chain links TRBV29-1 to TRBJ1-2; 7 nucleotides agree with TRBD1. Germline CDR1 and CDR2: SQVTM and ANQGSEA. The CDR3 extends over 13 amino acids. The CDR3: CTTEQGDSHGYTF. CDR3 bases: TGCACCACGGAGCAGGGGGACTCCCATGGCTACACCTTC. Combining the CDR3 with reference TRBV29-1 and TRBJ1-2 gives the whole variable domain SAVISQKPSRDICQRGTSLTIQCQVDSQVTMMFWYRQQPGQSLTLIATANQGSEATYESGFVIDKFPISRPNLTFSTLTVSNMSPEDSSIYLCTTEQGDSHGYTFGSGTRLTVV.